A selection of T cell receptor beta chains follows, all from one sample in a study of CD8 T cells in Susac syndrome. TCRdb re-called the immunoSEQ multiplex PCR reads with MiXCR, one entry per CDR3 protein. The data contain about 100,000 distinct CDR3 sequences, approximately 95% of them seen just once; the ten biggest clones take up approximately 0.3%. The sequenced material came from CD8+ T cells from PBMCs. These receptors were obtained from a human donor with Susac syndrome. Both conserved end residues are part of each CDR3. The D gene is left open where the match is weak. Clone size is given for some rows only: seen once, a few or many times, or a class if the clone is expanded.

J	size	V	D	DNA	CDR3
TRBJ2-5	NA	TRBV6-6	NA	TGTGCCAGCAGTTACTTGGGACACCGGAGGGAGACCCAGTACTTC	CASSYLGHRRETQYF
TRBJ2-1	NA	TRBV20-1	NA	TGCAGTGCTAGAGACCCGCGGAGGGACTCGTACAATGAGCAGTTCTTC	CSARDPRRDSYNEQFF
TRBJ2-1	NA	TRBV5-4	NA	TGTGCCAGCAGCCGCCGAGGGGCGCGGGACTACAATGAGCAGTTCTTC	CASSRRGARDYNEQFF
TRBJ1-1	NA	TRBV2	NA	TGTCCCTCTATAATCGGGAGCACTGAAGCTTTCTTT	CPSIIGSTEAFF
TRBJ2-1	NA	TRBV7-3	TRBD1	TGTGCCAGCAGCTCCACAGGGGGCGGTAATGAGCAGTTCTTC	CASSSTGGGNEQFF
TRBJ2-5	NA	TRBV3-1	NA	TGTGCCAGCAGCCAAGACCCTCTGACCCTACAAGAGACCCAGTACTTC	CASSQDPLTLQETQYF
TRBJ2-2	NA	TRBV5-1	NA	TGCGCCAGCAGCTTGCAGTCCGTCCCGAACACCGGGGAGCTGTTTTTT	CASSLQSVPNTGELFF
TRBJ2-3	NA	TRBV12-3/TRBV12-4	NA	TGTGCCAGCAGTTTAAACAGGGATACGCAGTATTTT	CASSLNRDTQYF
TRBJ2-1	NA	TRBV20-1	NA	TGCAGTGCTAGAGGGGGGCGGGAGAGCTACAATGAGCAGTTCTTC	CSARGGRESYNEQFF
TRBJ2-3	NA	TRBV20-1	NA	TGCAGTGCTTCTACTGCGGATACGCAGTATTTT	CSASTADTQYF
TRBJ1-4	NA	TRBV6-5	NA	TGTGCCAGCAGTTACGGGCGGTCCGAAAAACTGTTTTTT	CASSYGRSEKLFF
TRBJ2-7	NA	TRBV7-9	TRBD1	TGTGCCAGCAGCTTAGGACAGGGTGCCCACGAGCAGTACTTC	CASSLGQGAHEQYF
TRBJ2-7	NA	TRBV7-3	TRBD2	TGTGCCAGCAGCTTAGGTCGCGGGAGCGACGAGCAGTACTTC	CASSLGRGSDEQYF
TRBJ2-5	NA	TRBV7-6	NA	TGTGCCAGCAGCCTACTTACAGGGTTGGGTGAGACCCAGTACTTC	CASSLLTGLGETQYF
TRBJ1-2	NA	TRBV27	TRBD1	TGTGCCAGCAGCACAGGGGCAATCGATGGCTACACCTTC	CASSTGAIDGYTF
TRBJ2-1	NA	TRBV29-1	NA	TGCAGCGTTGATCGTGGGCTAGCAGAAACTATATACAATGAGCAGTTCTTC	CSVDRGLAETIYNEQFF
TRBJ2-7	NA	TRBV12-3/TRBV12-4	NA	TGTGCCAGCGGGACGCCCGGGGGTGAGCAGTACTTC	CASGTPGGEQYF
TRBJ2-7	once	TRBV11-2	NA	TGTGCCAGCAGCTTAGGAGAGCAGTACTTC	CASSLGEQYF
TRBJ1-4	NA	TRBV29-1	NA	TGCAGCGTTGAGGCAGGGGCGACTACAACTAATGAAAAACTGTTTTTT	CSVEAGATTTNEKLFF
TRBJ2-5	NA	TRBV29-1	NA	TGCAGCTCACGGTACCAAGAGACCCAGTACTTC	CSSRYQETQYF
TRBJ2-7	NA	TRBV18	NA	TGTGCCAGCTCACCCCCATCGGAAACCTACGAGCAGTACTTC	CASSPPSETYEQYF
TRBJ2-7	NA	TRBV7-9	TRBD1	TGTGCCAGCAGCTCCTCGACCCGGGACAGTAACGAGCAGTACTTC	CASSSSTRDSNEQYF
TRBJ2-7	NA	TRBV13	NA	TGTGCCAGCAGCCCCTCCGGTACAGGGTGGGACGAGCAGTACTTC	CASSPSGTGWDEQYF
TRBJ1-4	NA	TRBV27	NA	TGTGCCAGCAGTTTATCCTGGGGTGCGGAAAAACTGTTTTTT	CASSLSWGAEKLFF
TRBJ2-1	NA	TRBV5-4	TRBD1	TGTGCCAGCAGCGTTGACAGGGGCCTCTACAATGAGCAGTTCTTC	CASSVDRGLYNEQFF